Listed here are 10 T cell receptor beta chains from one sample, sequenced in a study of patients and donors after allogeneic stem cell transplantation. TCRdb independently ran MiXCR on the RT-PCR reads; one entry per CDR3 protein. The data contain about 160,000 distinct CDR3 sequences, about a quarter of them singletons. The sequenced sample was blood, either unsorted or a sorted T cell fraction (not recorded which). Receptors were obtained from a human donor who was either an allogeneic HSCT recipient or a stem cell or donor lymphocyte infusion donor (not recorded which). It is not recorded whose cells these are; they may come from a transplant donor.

The DNA of the CDR3 is TGTGCCAGCAGCTTAGCGGCAGGGACAAATCAGCCCCAGCATTTT. It encodes CASSLAAGTNQPQHF. The V and J genes are TRBV7-2 and TRBJ1-5; D might be TRBD1 (6 bases). CDR3 length equals 15 residues. The V gene lost 0 bases and the J gene lost 4 bases, with 10 bases spanning the gap. Germline values: CDR1 SGHTA, CDR2 FQGNSA.

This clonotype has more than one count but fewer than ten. For the CDR3, the DNA is TGTGCCAGCAGCTTTTCCGGGGGGCGTCCCACAGATACGCAGTATTTT. Residues: CASSFSGGRPTDTQYF. V gene TRBV7-3 combines with J gene TRBJ2-3; TRBD2 is a possible D gene (7 bases). The germline V and J ends were trimmed by 3 bases and 2 bases, with 15 bases remaining between them. Germline assignment: CDR1 SGHTA and CDR2 FQGTGA. This CDR3 comprises 16 residues.

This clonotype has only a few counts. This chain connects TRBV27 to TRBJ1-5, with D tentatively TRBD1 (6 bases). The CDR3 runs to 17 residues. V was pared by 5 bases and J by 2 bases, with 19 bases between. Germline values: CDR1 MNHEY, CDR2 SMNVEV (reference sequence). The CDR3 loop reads CASSVAGVAQGNQPQHF. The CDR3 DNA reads TGTGCCAGCAGTGTAGCAGGGGTCGCCCAGGGCAATCAGCCCCAGCATTTT.

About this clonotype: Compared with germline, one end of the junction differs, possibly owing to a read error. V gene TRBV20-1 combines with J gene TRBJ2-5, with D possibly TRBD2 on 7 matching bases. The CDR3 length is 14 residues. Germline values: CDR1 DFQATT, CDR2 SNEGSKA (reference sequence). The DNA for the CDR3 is TGCAGTGTTGTTGGGGGGGCGATACAAGAGACACAGTACTTC. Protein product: CSVVGGAIQETQYF.

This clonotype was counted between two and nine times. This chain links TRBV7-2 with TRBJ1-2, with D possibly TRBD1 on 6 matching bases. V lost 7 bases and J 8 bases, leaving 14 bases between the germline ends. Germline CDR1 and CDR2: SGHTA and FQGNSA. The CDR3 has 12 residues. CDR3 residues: CASTIGGTGYTF. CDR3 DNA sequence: TGTGCCAGCACCATAGGGGGTACGGGCTACACCTTC.

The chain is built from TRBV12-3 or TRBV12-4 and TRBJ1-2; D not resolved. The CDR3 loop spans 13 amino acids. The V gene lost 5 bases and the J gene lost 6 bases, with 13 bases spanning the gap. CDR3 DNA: TGTGCCAGCAGTCTGTTTAACGAGGATGGCTACACCTTC. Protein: CASSLFNEDGYTF.

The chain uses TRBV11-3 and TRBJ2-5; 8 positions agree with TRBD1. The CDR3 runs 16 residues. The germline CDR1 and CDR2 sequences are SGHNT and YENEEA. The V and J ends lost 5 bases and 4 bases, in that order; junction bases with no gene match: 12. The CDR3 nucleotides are TGTGCCAGCAGCCAATTGGGAGACAGGGGAGTAGAGACCCAGTACTTC. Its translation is CASSQLGDRGVETQYF.

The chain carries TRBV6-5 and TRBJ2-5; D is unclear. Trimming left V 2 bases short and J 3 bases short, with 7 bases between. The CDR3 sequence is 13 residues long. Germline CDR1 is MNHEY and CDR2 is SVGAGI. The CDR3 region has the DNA TGTGCCAGCAGTTACGGACGGAAAGAGACCCAGTACTTC. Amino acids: CASSYGRKETQYF.

The CDR3 DNA reads TGCAGTGCTAGAGTGGGGACTATGAACACTGAAGCTTTCTTT. Translated, it gives CSARVGTMNTEAFF. The chain uses TRBV20-1 and TRBJ1-1, with a tentative D call TRBD1 (5 bases). This CDR3 spans 14 amino acids. The V gene lost 1 base and the J gene lost 0 bases, with 9 bases spanning the gap. Per germline, CDR1 DFQATT and CDR2 SNEGSKA (reference sequence).

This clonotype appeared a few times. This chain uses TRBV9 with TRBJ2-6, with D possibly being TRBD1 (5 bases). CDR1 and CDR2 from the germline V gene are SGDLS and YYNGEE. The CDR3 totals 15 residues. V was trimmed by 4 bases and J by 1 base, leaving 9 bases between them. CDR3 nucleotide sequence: TGTGCCAGCAGCAGACGACAGTCTGGGGCCAACGTCCTGACTTTC. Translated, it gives CASSRRQSGANVLTF.